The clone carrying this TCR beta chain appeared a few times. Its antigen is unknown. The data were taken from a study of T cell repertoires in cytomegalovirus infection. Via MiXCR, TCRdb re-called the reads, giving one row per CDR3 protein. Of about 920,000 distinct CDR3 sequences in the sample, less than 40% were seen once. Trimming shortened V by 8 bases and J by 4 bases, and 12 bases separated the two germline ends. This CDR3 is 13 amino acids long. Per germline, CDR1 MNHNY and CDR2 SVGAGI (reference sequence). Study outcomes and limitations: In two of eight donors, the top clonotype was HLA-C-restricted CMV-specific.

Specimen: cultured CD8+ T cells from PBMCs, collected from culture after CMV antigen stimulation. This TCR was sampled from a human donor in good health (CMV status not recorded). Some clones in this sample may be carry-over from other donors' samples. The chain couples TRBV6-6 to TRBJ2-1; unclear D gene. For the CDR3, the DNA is TGTGCCAGCGAAGGGATATCTTACAATGAGCAGTTCTTC. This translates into CASEGISYNEQFF.